These 9 T cell receptor beta chains came from one sample sequenced in a study of a mutant IDH1 vaccine in newly diagnosed glioma. Sequencing was performed with immunoSEQ multiplex PCR; in TCRdb, only in-frame clones are kept and a portion is missing. Among tens of thousands of clones listed, more than 65% were seen once. Time point: baseline, week 1 (first vaccination visit). Treatment here: pre-vaccination baseline after standard-of-care therapy. Sequencing was performed on PBMCs, taken from a glioma patient treated with radiotherapy, temozolomide or both. These receptors originate from a middle-aged man with glioma. Some clones in this sample may be carry-over from other donors' samples.

The J gene is TRBJ1-5, the V gene TRBV2; TRBD1 agrees at 7 bases. V lost 5 bases and J lost 4; bases outside the gene matches: 8. CDR3 length: 15 amino acids. Germline CDR1 SNHLY, CDR2 FYNNEI. The CDR3 region is CASSLTGVGNQPQHF. DNA for the CDR3: TGTGCCAGCAGTCTAACAGGGGTCGGGAATCAGCCCCAGCATTTT.

This chain links TRBV6-4 with TRBJ1-2, with unresolved D. The V end was cut by 4 bases, the J end by 4 bases, with 16 bases between. The CDR3 runs to 15 residues. Germline CDR1 reads MRHNA; CDR2 reads SNTAGT. The CDR3 DNA is TGTGCCAGCAGTGCCGTTCTCGGGGTTGGCTATGGCTACACCTTC. Encoded protein: CASSAVLGVGYGYTF.

This chain connects TRBV5-4 to TRBJ2-5; 11 nucleotides match TRBD2. The CDR3 length is 15 residues. Trimming at V came to 1 base and at J to 5 bases, leaving 4 bases not matched to a gene. The germline gives CDR1 SGHNT, CDR2 YYREEE (reference sequence). CDR3 protein: CASSLRLAGKETQYF. CDR3 bases: TGTGCCAGCAGCTTGCGACTAGCGGGGAAGGAGACCCAGTACTTC.

The chain uses TRBV5-1 and TRBJ1-1, with D perhaps matching TRBD1 (5 bases). The ends were cut back, 4 bases at V and 1 base at J, with 14 bases in the middle. The CDR3 loop spans 15 amino acids. Germline lookup yields CDR1 SGHRS and CDR2 YFSETQ. As DNA, the CDR3 is TGCGCCAGCAGCCCCAACCAGGGTAGGAACACTGAAGCTTTCTTT. Its translation is CASSPNQGRNTEAFF. The complete variable domain, with remaining parts taken from reference TRBV5-1 and TRBJ1-1, reads KAGVTQTPRYLIKTRGQQVTLSCSPISGHRSVSWYQQTPGQGLQFLFEYFSETQRNKGNFPGRFSGRQFSNSRSEMNVSTLELGDSALYLCASSPNQGRNTEAFFGQGTRLTVV.

This clone has just a few counts. CDR3 sequence: CASSFRGTGEQYF. The CDR3 nucleotides are TGTGCCAGCAGCTTTCGGGGGACAGGCGAGCAGTACTTC. V and J are TRBV7-8 and TRBJ2-7; 8 positions match TRBD1. Looked up from germline, CDR1 is SGHVS and CDR2 is FQNEAQ. The CDR3 runs 13 residues. V shed 3 bases, J shed 6 bases, and the junction held 4 bases outside the gene matches.

This clone was recorded once. The chain employs TRBV28 and TRBJ2-7; possible D gene TRBD1, 6 bases. The ends were cut back, 7 bases at V and 6 bases at J, with 10 bases in the middle. The germline CDR1 and CDR2 sequences are MDHEN and SYDVKM. The CDR3 has 11 residues. The CDR3 DNA is TGTGCCAGCACCAGGGGCCGCGAGCAGTACTTC. Translating gives CASTRGREQYF.

This clone was seen once. V is TRBV29-1 and J is TRBJ1-4; D not certain. This CDR3 comprises 13 residues. The V gene lost 4 bases and the J gene lost 4 bases, with 10 bases spanning the gap. Germline values: CDR1 SQVTM, CDR2 ANQGSEA. In DNA, the CDR3 is TGCAGCGTTGGCAGCCAGCTTAATGAAAAACTGTTTTTT. This encodes CSVGSQLNEKLFF.

The rearrangement uses TRBV20-1 and TRBJ2-7; a possible D gene is TRBD1 (5 bases). Germline CDR1 is DFQATT and CDR2 is SNEGSKA (reference sequence). The CDR3 is 10 amino acids. CDR3 coding DNA: TGCAGAGGGGTTTCCTACGAGCAGTACTTC. Residues: CRGVSYEQYF.

The V gene is TRBV2, the J gene TRBJ1-4; D uncertain. V was shortened by 4 bases and J by 7 bases, with 13 bases between the two germline ends. This CDR3 has 14 amino acids. CDR1 and CDR2 (germline): SNHLY, FYNNEI. The CDR3 DNA reads TGTGCCAGCAGTGTCGGGCTGAGCAGTGAAAAACTGTTTTTT. It is translated as CASSVGLSSEKLFF.